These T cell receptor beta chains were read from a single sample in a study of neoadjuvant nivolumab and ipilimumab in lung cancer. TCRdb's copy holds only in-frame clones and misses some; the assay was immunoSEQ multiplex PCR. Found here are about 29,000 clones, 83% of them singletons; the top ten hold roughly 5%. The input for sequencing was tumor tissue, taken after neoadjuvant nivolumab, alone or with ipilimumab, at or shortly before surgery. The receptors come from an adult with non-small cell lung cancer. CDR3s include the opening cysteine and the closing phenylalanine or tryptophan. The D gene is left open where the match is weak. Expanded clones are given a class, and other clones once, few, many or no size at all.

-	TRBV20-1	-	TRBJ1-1	CSAPWTGAAFF	TGCAGTGCACCATGGACGGGGGCGGCTTTCTTT
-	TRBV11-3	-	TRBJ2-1	CASSSQGGNEQFF	TGTGCCAGCAGTTCCCAGGGGGGGAATGAGCAGTTCTTC
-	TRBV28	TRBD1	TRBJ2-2	CASSSYRGSGELFF	TGTGCCAGCAGTTCTTACAGGGGTTCCGGGGAGCTGTTTTTT
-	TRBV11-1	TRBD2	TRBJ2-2	CASRKSGPLAGGRSGELFF	TGTGCCAGCAGGAAATCCGGCCCTCTAGCGGGGGGTCGGTCCGGGGAGCTGTTTTTT
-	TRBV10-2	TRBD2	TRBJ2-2	CASCSGRVFTGELFF	TGCGCCAGTTGTAGCGGGAGGGTGTTCACCGGGGAGCTGTTTTTT
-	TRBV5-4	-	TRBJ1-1	CASSLAKRDTEAFF	TGTGCCAGCAGCTTGGCGAAGCGAGACACTGAAGCTTTCTTT
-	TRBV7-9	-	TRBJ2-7	CASSLSNVYEQYF	TGTGCCAGCAGCTTAAGTAATGTCTACGAGCAGTACTTC
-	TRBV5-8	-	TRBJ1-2	CASSRTSYGYTF	TGTGCCAGCAGCCGGACGAGCTATGGCTACACCTTC
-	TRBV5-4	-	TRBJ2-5	CASSLGFQETQYF	TGTGCCAGCAGCTTAGGATTCCAAGAGACCCAGTACTTC
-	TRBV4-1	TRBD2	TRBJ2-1	CASSRLAGGGYEQFF	TGCGCCAGCAGCAGGCTAGCGGGGGGTGGGTATGAGCAGTTCTTC
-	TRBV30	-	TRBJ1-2	CAWSVGQRNYGYTF	TGTGCCTGGAGTGTCGGACAGAGGAACTATGGCTACACCTTC
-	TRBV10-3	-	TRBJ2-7	CAISDMAESSYEQYF	TGTGCCATCAGTGACATGGCGGAAAGCTCCTACGAGCAGTACTTC
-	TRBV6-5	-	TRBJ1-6	CASSYADYNSPLHF	TGTGCCAGCAGTTACGCAGATTATAATTCACCCCTCCACTTT
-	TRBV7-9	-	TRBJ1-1	CASSLSNRAPREAFF	TGTGCCAGCAGCTTATCGAACAGGGCCCCTCGTGAAGCTTTCTTT
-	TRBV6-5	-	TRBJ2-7	CASSPPSYYEQYF	TGTGCCAGCAGCCCCCCGAGTTACTACGAGCAGTACTTC
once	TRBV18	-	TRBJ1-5	CASSSNRVQPQHF	TGTGCCAGCTCATCTAACAGGGTTCAGCCCCAGCATTTT
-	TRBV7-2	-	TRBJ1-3	CASSLVVREAGNTIYF	TGTGCCAGCAGCTTAGTCGTCAGGGAAGCTGGAAACACCATATATTTT
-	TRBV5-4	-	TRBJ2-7	CASSLQVAGEQYF	TGTGCCAGCAGCTTGCAGGTCGCCGGCGAGCAGTACTTC
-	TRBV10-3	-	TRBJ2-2	CAISTFSGELFF	TGTGCCATCAGTACTTTTAGCGGGGAGCTGTTTTTT
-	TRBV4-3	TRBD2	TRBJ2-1	CASSQDLAGVKYNEQFF	TGCGCCAGCAGCCAAGATCTAGCGGGAGTGAAATACAATGAGCAGTTCTTC
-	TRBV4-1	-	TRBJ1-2	CASSQEGYFYGYTF	TGCGCCAGCAGCCAAGAAGGTTATTTTTATGGCTACACCTTC
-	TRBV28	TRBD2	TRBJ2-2	CASRAAGATGELFF	TGTGCCAGCAGGGCGGCGGGAGCCACCGGGGAGCTGTTTTTT
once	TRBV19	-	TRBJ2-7	CASSLPGGSYEQYF	TGTGCCAGTAGTCTACCTGGGGGATCCTACGAGCAGTACTTC
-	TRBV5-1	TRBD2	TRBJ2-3	CASSTTSGGAVDTQYF	TGCGCCAGCAGCACAACTAGCGGGGGGGCCGTTGATACGCAGTATTTT
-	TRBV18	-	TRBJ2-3	CASSPGNAGDTQYF	TGTGCCAGCTCACCGGGAAATGCTGGAGATACGCAGTATTTT
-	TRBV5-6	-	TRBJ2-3	CASSLAAGRWADTQYF	TGTGCCAGCAGCTTGGCGGCCGGACGTTGGGCAGATACGCAGTATTTT
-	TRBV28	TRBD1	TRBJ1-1	CASSLAGTGVGTEAFF	TGTGCCAGCAGTTTAGCGGGAACAGGGGTCGGGACTGAAGCTTTCTTT
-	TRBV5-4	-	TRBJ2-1	CASSLNNEQFF	TGTGCCAGCAGCTTGAACAATGAGCAGTTCTTC
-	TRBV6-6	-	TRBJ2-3	CASSPDGGTQYF	TGTGCCAGCAGCCCCGACGGAGGTACGCAGTATTTT
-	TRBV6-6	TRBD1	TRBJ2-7	CASSRDRGSEQYF	TGTGCCAGCAGCCGGGACAGGGGATCCGAGCAGTACTTC
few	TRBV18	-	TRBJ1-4	CASSPLGGEKLFF	TGTGCCAGCTCACCGCTGGGGGGAGAAAAACTGTTTTTT
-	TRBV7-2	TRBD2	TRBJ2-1	CASSLVGGVSSYNEQFF	TGTGCCAGCAGCCTGGTGGGGGGGGTGAGCTCCTACAATGAGCAGTTCTTC
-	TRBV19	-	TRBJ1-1	CASKAGLAGTEAFF	TGTGCCAGTAAGGCAGGGTTGGCGGGCACTGAAGCTTTCTTT
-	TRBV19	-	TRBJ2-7	CASTGASYEQYF	TGTGCCAGTACCGGAGCCTCCTACGAGCAGTACTTC
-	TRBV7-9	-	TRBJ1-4	CASSHPSGSHNEKLFF	TGTGCCAGCAGCCACCCTAGCGGCAGCCATAATGAAAAACTGTTTTTC
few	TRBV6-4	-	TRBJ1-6	CASSLTGGGSPLHF	TGTGCCAGCAGTTTAACAGGCGGTGGTTCACCCCTCCACTTT
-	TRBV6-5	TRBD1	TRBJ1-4	CASSYTVGTASEKLFF	TGTGCCAGCAGTTACACAGTTGGGACAGCGAGTGAAAAACTGTTTTTT
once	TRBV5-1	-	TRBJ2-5	CASSFDQETQYF	TGCGCCAGCAGCTTCGATCAAGAGACCCAGTACTTC
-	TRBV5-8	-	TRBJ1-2	CASSFGYTNYGYTF	TGTGCCAGCAGCTTTGGCTACACTAACTATGGCTACACCTTC
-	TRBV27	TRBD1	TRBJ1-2	CASSPNDLTGQHYGYTF	TGTGCCAGCAGTCCAAACGACTTGACAGGGCAACACTATGGCTACACCTTC
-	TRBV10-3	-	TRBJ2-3	CAISESSREDTQYF	TGTGCCATCAGTGAGTCGAGCAGGGAAGATACGCAGTATTTT
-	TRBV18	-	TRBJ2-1	CASSRVEAGEQFF	TGTGCCAGCTCCAGGGTAGAAGCGGGTGAGCAGTTCTTC
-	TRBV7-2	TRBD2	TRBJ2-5	CASSLDRLAGVETQYF	TGTGCCAGCAGCTTAGACAGACTAGCGGGAGTAGAGACCCAGTACTTC
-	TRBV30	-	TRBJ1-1	CAWRRSHTEAFF	TGTGCCTGGAGGAGGTCACATACTGAAGCTTTCTTT
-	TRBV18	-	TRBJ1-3	CASSPQGQPGNTIYF	TGTGCCAGCTCACCACAGGGGCAACCCGGGAACACCATATATTTT
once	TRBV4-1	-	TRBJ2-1	CASSQIRGNEQFF	TGCGCCAGCAGCCAAATCCGGGGTAATGAGCAGTTCTTC
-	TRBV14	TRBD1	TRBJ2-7	CASGQGVLRQYF	TGTGCCAGTGGACAGGGAGTCCTACGTCAGTACTTC
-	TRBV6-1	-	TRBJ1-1	CASSGTRVNTEAFF	TGTGCCAGCAGCGGGACAAGGGTGAACACTGAAGCTTTCTTT
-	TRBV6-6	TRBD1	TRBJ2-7	CASSYWTGGNHEQYF	TGTGCCAGCAGTTACTGGACAGGGGGCAACCACGAGCAGTACTTC
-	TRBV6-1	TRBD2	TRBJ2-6	CASSLGGAGANVLTF	TGTGCCAGCAGTCTCGGGGGGGCTGGGGCCAACGTCCTGACTTTC
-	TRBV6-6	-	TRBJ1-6	CASSQVGSYNSPLHF	TGTGCCAGCAGCCAAGTGGGCTCCTATAATTCACCCCTCCACTTT